One and the same sample provided the 25 T cell receptor beta chains below, sequenced in a study of OX40 agonist ivuxolimab in advanced cancers. Sequenced by immunoSEQ multiplex PCR; TCRdb stores in-frame clones only, minus some. The top ten clones hold 0.83% of a sample with fewer than 80,000 clones, around 85% of them seen once. Material: CD4+ or CD8+ T cells sorted from blood, obtained in a trial of the OX40 agonist ivuxolimab. The receptors were sampled from an adult with an advanced solid tumor such as melanoma, head and neck, liver or kidney cancer.

This clone was seen a handful of times. The chain uses TRBV19 and TRBJ1-3; D not certain. This CDR3 has 12 amino acids. V was trimmed by 2 bases and J by 4 bases, leaving 3 bases between them. The germline V gene encodes CDR1 LNHDA and CDR2 SQIVND (reference sequence). The CDR3 is CASSIIGNTIYF. The CDR3 DNA sequence: TGTGCCAGTAGTATAATCGGAAACACCATATATTTT.

This chain joins TRBV5-4 and TRBJ2-5; maybe TRBD2 (6 bases). CDR3 length: 16 amino acids. V was pared by 4 bases and J by 1 base, with 17 bases between. The germline gives CDR1 SGHNT, CDR2 YYREEE (reference sequence). CDR3 protein: CASSPLGREAQETQYF. The CDR3 nucleotides are TGTGCCAGCAGCCCCTTGGGGCGGGAAGCCCAAGAGACCCAGTACTTC.

This clone has just one count. The V gene is TRBV7-9, the J gene TRBJ1-4; D unclear. The CDR3 contains 13 residues. Germline values: CDR1 SEHNR, CDR2 FQNEAQ (reference sequence). V was clipped by 5 bases and J by 4 bases, with 8 bases between them. The chain's CDR3 is CASSTSYNEKLFF. Written as DNA, the CDR3 is TGTGCCAGCAGCACCAGTTATAATGAAAAACTGTTTTTT.

The chain combines TRBV6-6 with TRBJ2-3; 9 nucleotides align to TRBD2. This CDR3 comprises 13 residues. Germline V gives CDR1 MNHNY, CDR2 SVGAGI (reference sequence). V lost 8 bases to trimming and J lost 3 bases; unmatched junction nucleotides: 3. CDR3 in amino acids: CASAGGRTDTQYF. CDR3 bases: TGTGCCAGCGCGGGAGGGCGAACAGATACGCAGTATTTT.

CDR3 amino acids: CASSGGIGRNSPLHF. CDR3 nucleotides: TGTGCCAGCAGCGGAGGGATCGGCAGGAATTCACCCCTCCACTTT. The chain joins TRBV5-8 to TRBJ1-6, with D unresolved. From germline, CDR1 is SGHTS and CDR2 YDEGEE. CDR3 size: 15 residues. Trimming removed 4 bases at V and 7 bases at J, with 15 bases between.

Here the CDR3 DNA reads TGTGCCAGCAGCCGGGAATGGTCCGGGGCCAACGTCCTGACTTTC. This translates into CASSREWSGANVLTF. This rearrangement joins TRBV7-2 to TRBJ2-6, with a possible D match to TRBD2 (5 bases). Germline V lookup: CDR1 SGHTA, CDR2 FQGNSA. V dropped 5 bases and J dropped 4 bases, with 12 bases sitting between them. There are 15 residues in the CDR3.

J is TRBJ1-5 and V is TRBV7-2; D gene ambiguous. Trimming cost V 2 bases and J 4 bases, with 3 bases left between them. CDR3 length equals 12 residues. Germline CDR1 and CDR2: SGHTA and FQGNSA. CDR3 bases: TGTGCCAGCAGCTTACCTAATCAGCCCCAGCATTTT. Translating it yields CASSLPNQPQHF.

The rearrangement links TRBV9 to TRBJ2-7; 11 bases line up with TRBD1. Germline lookup yields CDR1 SGDLS and CDR2 YYNGEE. There are 15 residues in the CDR3. V lost 4 bases and J lost 3; bases outside the gene matches: 6. The CDR3 bases are TGTGCCAGCAGCAAAGGACAGGGGGCGTTCTACGAGCAGTACTTC. This codes for CASSKGQGAFYEQYF. Drawing the rest from reference TRBV9 and TRBJ2-7, the complete variable domain is DSGVTQTPKHLITATGQRVTLRCSPRSGDLSVYWYQQSLDQGLQFLIQYYNGEERAKGNILERFSAQQFPDLHSELNLSSLELGDSALYFCASSKGQGAFYEQYFGPGTRLTVT.

The J gene is TRBJ2-1, the V gene TRBV11-2, with 10 positions matching TRBD2. The V segment lost 3 bases and the J segment 5 bases; nucleotides outside the gene matches: 4. The CDR3 totals 15 residues. The germline gives CDR1 SGHAT, CDR2 FQNNGV. CDR3 region: CASSFRTSGNNEQFF. As DNA, the CDR3 is TGTGCCAGCAGCTTTAGGACTAGCGGTAACAATGAGCAGTTCTTC.

The chain is built from TRBV6-5 and TRBJ2-5; unclear D gene. The germline CDR1 and CDR2 sequences are MNHEY and SVGAGI. V was clipped by 6 bases and J by 5 bases, with 19 bases between them. The CDR3 runs to 15 residues. The CDR3 region is CASSRDGRAWETQYF. CDR3 DNA sequence: TGTGCCAGCAGCCGTGACGGTAGGGCCTGGGAGACCCAGTACTTC.

This chain links TRBV11-2 with TRBJ1-4; TRBD1 aligns across 8 bases. The CDR3 sequence is 17 residues long. CDR1 is SGHAT, CDR2 FQNNGV, per germline. Trimming removed 1 base from V and 8 bases from J; junction bases left unmatched: 12. CDR3 region: CASSLARPDRDGEKLFF. CDR3 nucleotides: TGTGCCAGCAGCTTAGCTCGTCCGGACAGGGATGGAGAAAAACTGTTTTTT.

The chain recombines TRBV10-3 with TRBJ2-5; TRBD2 matches 13 bases. Germline trimming cut 10 bases from V and 5 bases from J; bases unmatched to any gene: 10. Looked up from germline, CDR1 is ENHRY and CDR2 is SYGVKD. The CDR3 sequence is 15 residues long. CDR3 nucleotides: TGTGCCACGGGGACTAGCGGGACGGTGGGGGAGACCCAGTACTTC. This sequence encodes CATGTSGTVGETQYF.

With regard to this clone: This sample also contains other DNA sequences that code for the same CDR3. The chain combines TRBV2 with TRBJ2-2; no reliable D call. Germline CDR1 reads SNHLY; CDR2 reads FYNNEI. The length of the CDR3 is 12 residues. Trimming took 5 bases from V and 5 from J, leaving 6 bases between them. In DNA form, the CDR3 reads TGTGCCAGCAGTCTAGATACCGGGGAGCTGTTTTTT. The encoded protein is CASSLDTGELFF.

About this clone: The sample holds other DNA sequences that translate to the same CDR3. The rearrangement uses TRBV11-2 and TRBJ1-6; D perhaps matches TRBD1 (6 bases). In germline, CDR1 is SGHAT, CDR2 FQNNGV. The CDR3 is 15 amino acids. V was clipped by 5 bases and J by 5 bases, with 13 bases between them. CDR3 amino acids: CASSLNRVHNSPLHF. DNA of the CDR3: TGTGCCAGCAGCCTAAACAGGGTACATAATTCACCCCTCCACTTT.

In the case of this clone: The germline gene is not matched at one end of the junction; a read error may be the cause. V usage is TRBV7-9 and J usage is TRBJ2-7; D is unclear. CDR1 and CDR2 from the germline V gene are SEHNR and FQNEAQ (reference sequence). The CDR3 consists of 16 residues. Written as DNA, the CDR3 is TGTGCCGGCAGCTTAATTAAAGCACATAAAGACTACGAGCAGTACTTC. Translation gives CAGSLIKAHKDYEQYF.

The chain has TRBV28 and TRBJ2-3; 10 nucleotides line up with TRBD1. This CDR3 has 16 amino acids. CDR1 and CDR2 (germline): MDHEN, SYDVKM. The J segment lost 8 bases and the V segment lost 5 bases, leaving 13 bases of the junction unmatched. Here the CDR3 reads CASSLGQGYQTGTQYF. In nucleotides, the CDR3 is TGTGCCAGCAGTCTGGGACAGGGGTATCAAACTGGTACGCAGTATTTT.

V usage is TRBV18 and J usage is TRBJ1-3; D remains unclear. Germline CDR1 and CDR2: KGHSH and LQKENI. V lost 4 bases, J lost 4 bases, and 14 bases lay in between. The CDR3 runs to 15 residues. The CDR3 region is CASSRSLDLGNTIYF. Written as DNA, the CDR3 is TGTGCCAGCTCACGTTCGCTTGACTTGGGAAACACCATATATTTT.

The CDR3 reads CASSSAGAGDTQYF. CDR3 nucleotides: TGTGCCAGCAGTTCGGCAGGGGCTGGAGATACGCAGTATTTT. The rearrangement uses TRBV6-5 and TRBJ2-3; tentative D call: TRBD1 (6 bases). The CDR3 is made up of 14 amino acids. Germline V gene lookup returns CDR1 MNHEY and CDR2 SVGAGI. Trimming shortened V by 4 bases and J by 5 bases, and 13 bases separated the two germline ends.

J is TRBJ2-1 and V is TRBV30; no definite D call. Germline values: CDR1 GTSNPN, CDR2 SVGIG (reference sequence). This CDR3 is built from 14 residues. Trimming took off 3 bases at V and 9 bases at J, with 18 bases between the two ends. CDR3 DNA: TGTGCCTGGAGAGTTTCCCAGATAATGGGTGAGCAGTTCTTC. Translation gives CAWRVSQIMGEQFF.

The rearrangement uses TRBV29-1 and TRBJ2-1; perhaps TRBD2 as D (6 bases). The CDR3 runs to 16 residues. V lost 0 bases and J lost 0, with 12 bases in between. CDR1 and CDR2 (germline): SQVTM, ANQGSEA. This CDR3 is CSVEEGLAHSYNEQFF. CDR3 sequence (DNA): TGCAGCGTTGAAGAGGGGCTAGCGCACTCCTACAATGAGCAGTTCTTC.

V usage is TRBV27 and J usage is TRBJ2-2; no firm D call. The germline gives CDR1 MNHEY, CDR2 SMNVEV (reference sequence). The CDR3 consists of 13 residues. V was clipped by 5 bases and J by 7 bases, with 11 bases between them. The CDR3 loop reads CASSRNNFGELFF. DNA for the CDR3: TGTGCCAGCAGTCGAAACAACTTCGGGGAGCTGTTTTTT.

The chain couples TRBV11-2 to TRBJ2-7, with TRBD2 matching over 8 bases. Per the germline V gene, CDR1 is SGHAT and CDR2 is FQNNGV. The CDR3 totals 14 residues. Trimming removed 6 bases from V and 9 bases from J; junction bases left unmatched: 13. CDR3 in amino acids: CASSWAAGAGGQYF. The CDR3 DNA is TGTGCCAGCAGTTGGGCGGCAGGGGCGGGAGGGCAGTACTTC.

The chain uses TRBV30 and TRBJ1-1, with 8 nucleotides matching TRBD1. Germline V CDR1 and CDR2: GTSNPN, SVGIG (reference sequence). V was clipped by 2 bases and J by 3 bases; unmatched bases: 5. The CDR3 runs to 14 residues. As DNA, the CDR3 is TGTGCCTGGAGTACTGGACAGGGCCACACTGAAGCTTTCTTT. It is translated as CAWSTGQGHTEAFF.

The CDR3 protein is CASSLAVGVEKLFF. In DNA, the CDR3 is TGTGCCAGCAGCTTAGCTGTAGGTGTCGAAAAACTGTTTTTT. This chain joins TRBV7-2 and TRBJ1-4; no reliable D call. V lost 0 bases and J lost 8, with 10 bases in between. The CDR3 is 14 residues long. CDR1 is SGHTA, CDR2 FQGNSA, per germline.

This sequence joins TRBV27 and TRBJ1-1; D not certain. The germline V gene encodes CDR1 MNHEY and CDR2 SMNVEV (reference sequence). Deletions cut 5 bases from V and 10 bases from J, with 14 bases between. This CDR3 contains 12 residues. DNA for the CDR3: TGTGCCAGCAGTCCTACCCTAAAGGGAGCTTTCTTT. Protein sequence: CASSPTLKGAFF.